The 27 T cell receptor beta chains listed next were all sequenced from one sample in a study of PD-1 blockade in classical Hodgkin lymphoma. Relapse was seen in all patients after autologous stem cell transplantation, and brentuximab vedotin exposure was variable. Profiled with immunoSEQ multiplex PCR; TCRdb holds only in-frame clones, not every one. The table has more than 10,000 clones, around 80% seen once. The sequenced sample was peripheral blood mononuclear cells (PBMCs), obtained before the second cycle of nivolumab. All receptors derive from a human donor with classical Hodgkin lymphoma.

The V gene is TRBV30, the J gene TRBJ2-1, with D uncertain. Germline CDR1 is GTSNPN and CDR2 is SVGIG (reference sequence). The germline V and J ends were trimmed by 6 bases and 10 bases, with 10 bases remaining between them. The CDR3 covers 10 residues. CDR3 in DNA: TGTGCCTGCGGGTTTGACGAGCAGTTCTTC. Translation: CACGFDEQFF.

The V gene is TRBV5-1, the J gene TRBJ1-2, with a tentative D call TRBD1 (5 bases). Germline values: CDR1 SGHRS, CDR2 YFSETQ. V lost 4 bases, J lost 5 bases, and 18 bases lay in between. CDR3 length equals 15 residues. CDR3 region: CASSHGTGETYGYTF. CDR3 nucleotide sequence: TGCGCCAGCAGCCACGGGACGGGGGAAACATATGGCTACACCTTC.

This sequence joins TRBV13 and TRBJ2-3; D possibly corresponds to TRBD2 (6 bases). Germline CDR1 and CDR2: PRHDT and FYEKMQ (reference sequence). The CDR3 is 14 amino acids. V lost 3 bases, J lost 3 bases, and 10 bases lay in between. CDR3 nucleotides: TGTGCCAGCAGCTTTATCAGCGGGACAGATACGCAGTATTTT. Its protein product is CASSFISGTDTQYF.

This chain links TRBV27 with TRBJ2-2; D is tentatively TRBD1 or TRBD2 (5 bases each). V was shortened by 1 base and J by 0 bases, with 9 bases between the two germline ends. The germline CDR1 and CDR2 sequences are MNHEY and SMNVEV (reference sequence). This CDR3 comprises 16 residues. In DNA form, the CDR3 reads TGTGCCAGCAGTTTATTCGGGACCCCGAACACCGGGGAGCTGTTTTTT. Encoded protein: CASSLFGTPNTGELFF.

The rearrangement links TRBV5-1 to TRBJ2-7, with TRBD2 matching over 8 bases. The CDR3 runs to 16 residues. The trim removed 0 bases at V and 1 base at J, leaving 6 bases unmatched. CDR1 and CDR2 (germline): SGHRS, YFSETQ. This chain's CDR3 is CASSLEPSGLSYEQYF. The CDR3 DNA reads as TGCGCCAGCAGCTTGGAACCTAGCGGGCTTTCCTACGAGCAGTACTTC.

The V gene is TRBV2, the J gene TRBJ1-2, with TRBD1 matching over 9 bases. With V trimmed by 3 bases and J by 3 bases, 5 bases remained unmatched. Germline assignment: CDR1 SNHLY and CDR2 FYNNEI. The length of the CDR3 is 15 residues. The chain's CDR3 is CASSDPGQGHYGYTF. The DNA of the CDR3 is TGTGCCAGCAGTGACCCGGGACAGGGACACTATGGCTACACCTTC. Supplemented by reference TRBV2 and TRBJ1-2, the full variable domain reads EPEVTQTPSHQVTQMGQEVILRCVPISNHLYFYWYRQILGQKVEFLVSFYNNEISEKSEIFDDQFSVERPDGSNFTLKIRSTKLEDSAMYFCASSDPGQGHYGYTFGSGTRLTVV.

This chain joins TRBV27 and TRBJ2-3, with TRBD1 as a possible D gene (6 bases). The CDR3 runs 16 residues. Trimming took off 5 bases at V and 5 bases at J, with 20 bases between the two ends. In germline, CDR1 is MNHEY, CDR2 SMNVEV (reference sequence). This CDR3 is CASSPTQGSRVDTQYF. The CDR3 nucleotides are TGTGCCAGCAGTCCCACCCAGGGGTCCAGAGTAGATACGCAGTATTTT.

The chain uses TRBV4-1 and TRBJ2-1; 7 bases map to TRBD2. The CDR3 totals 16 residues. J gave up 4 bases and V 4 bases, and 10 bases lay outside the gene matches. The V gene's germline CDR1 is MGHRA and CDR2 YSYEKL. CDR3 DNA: TGCGCCAGCAGCCGAGCGGGGTCGGGGTTTTACAATGAGCAGTTCTTC. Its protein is CASSRAGSGFYNEQFF.

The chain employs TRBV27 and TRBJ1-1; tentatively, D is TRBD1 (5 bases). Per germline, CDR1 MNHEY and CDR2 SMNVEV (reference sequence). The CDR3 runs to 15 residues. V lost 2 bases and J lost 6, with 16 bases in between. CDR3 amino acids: CASSLRQGLISEAFF. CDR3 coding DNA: TGTGCCAGCAGTTTAAGGCAGGGTTTAATCTCTGAAGCTTTCTTT.

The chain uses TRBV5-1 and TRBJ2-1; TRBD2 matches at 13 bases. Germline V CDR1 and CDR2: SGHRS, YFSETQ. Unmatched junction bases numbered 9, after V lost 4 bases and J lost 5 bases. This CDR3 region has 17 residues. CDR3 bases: TGCGCCAGCAGCCCCCGGACTAGCGGGAGTATTGACAATGAGCAGTTCTTC. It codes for CASSPRTSGSIDNEQFF.

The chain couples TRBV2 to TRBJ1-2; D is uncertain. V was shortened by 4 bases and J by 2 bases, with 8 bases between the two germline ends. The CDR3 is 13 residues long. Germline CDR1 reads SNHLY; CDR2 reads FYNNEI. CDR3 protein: CASSAEGNYGYTF. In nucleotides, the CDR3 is TGTGCCAGCAGTGCCGAGGGAAACTATGGCTACACCTTC. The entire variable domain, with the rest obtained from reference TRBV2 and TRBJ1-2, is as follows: EPEVTQTPSHQVTQMGQEVILRCVPISNHLYFYWYRQILGQKVEFLVSFYNNEISEKSEIFDDQFSVERPDGSNFTLKIRSTKLEDSAMYFCASSAEGNYGYTFGSGTRLTVV.

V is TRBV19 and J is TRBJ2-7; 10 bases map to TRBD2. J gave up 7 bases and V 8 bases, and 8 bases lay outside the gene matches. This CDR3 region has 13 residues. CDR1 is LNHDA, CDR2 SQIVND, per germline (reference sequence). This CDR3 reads CASSGTSALEQYF. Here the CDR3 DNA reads TGTGCCAGTTCCGGGACTAGCGCCTTGGAGCAGTACTTC.

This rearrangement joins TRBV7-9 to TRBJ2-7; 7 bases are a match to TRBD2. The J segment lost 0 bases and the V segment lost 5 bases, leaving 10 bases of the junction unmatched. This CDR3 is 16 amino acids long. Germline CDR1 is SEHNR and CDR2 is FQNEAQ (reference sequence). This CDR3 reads CASSPRGSGNSYEQYF. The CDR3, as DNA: TGTGCCAGCAGCCCCCGCGGGAGCGGGAACTCCTACGAGCAGTACTTC. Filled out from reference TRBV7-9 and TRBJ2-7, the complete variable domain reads DTGVSQNPRHKITKRGQNVTFRCDPISEHNRLYWYRQTLGQGPEFLTYFQNEAQLEKSRLLSDRFSAERPKGSFSTLEIQRTEQGDSAMYLCASSPRGSGNSYEQYFGPGTRLTVT.

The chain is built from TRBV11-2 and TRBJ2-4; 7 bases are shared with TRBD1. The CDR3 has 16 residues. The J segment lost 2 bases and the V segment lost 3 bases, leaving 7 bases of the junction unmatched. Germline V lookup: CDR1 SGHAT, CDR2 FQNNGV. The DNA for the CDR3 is TGTGCCAGCAGCTTCCCGTCGACAGGGTCCAAAAACATTCAGTACTTC. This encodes CASSFPSTGSKNIQYF.

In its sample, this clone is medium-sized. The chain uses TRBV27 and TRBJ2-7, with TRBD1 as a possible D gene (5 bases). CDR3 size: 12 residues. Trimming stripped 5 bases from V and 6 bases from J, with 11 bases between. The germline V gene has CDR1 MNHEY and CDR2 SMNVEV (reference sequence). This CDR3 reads CASSTSGSEQYF. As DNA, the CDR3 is TGTGCCAGCAGTACCTCAGGGTCCGAGCAGTACTTC.

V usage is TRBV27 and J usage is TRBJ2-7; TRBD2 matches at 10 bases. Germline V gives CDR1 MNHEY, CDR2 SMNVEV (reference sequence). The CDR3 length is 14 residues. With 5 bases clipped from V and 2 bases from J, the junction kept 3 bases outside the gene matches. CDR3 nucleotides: TGTGCCAGCAGTCGACTAGCGGGTCCCTACGAGCAGTACTTC. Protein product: CASSRLAGPYEQYF.

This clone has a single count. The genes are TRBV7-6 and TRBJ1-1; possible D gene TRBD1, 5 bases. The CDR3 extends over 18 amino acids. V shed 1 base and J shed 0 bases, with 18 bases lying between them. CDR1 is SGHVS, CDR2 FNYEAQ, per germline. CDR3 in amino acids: CASSLGPQGGIMNTEAFF. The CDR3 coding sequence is TGTGCCAGCAGCTTAGGCCCCCAGGGCGGAATCATGAACACTGAAGCTTTCTTT.

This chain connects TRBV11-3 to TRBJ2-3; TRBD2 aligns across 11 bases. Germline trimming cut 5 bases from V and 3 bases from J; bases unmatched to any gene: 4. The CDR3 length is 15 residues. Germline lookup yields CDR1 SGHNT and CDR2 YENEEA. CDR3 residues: CASSRGLADTDTQYF. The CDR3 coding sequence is TGTGCCAGCAGCCGGGGACTAGCGGATACAGATACGCAGTATTTT.

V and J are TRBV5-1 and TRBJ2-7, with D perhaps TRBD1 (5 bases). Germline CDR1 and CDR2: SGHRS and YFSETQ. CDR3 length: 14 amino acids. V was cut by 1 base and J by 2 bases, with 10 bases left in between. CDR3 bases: TGCGCCAGCAGCTTGAAGGGGATAGCCTACGAGCAGTACTTC. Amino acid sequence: CASSLKGIAYEQYF.

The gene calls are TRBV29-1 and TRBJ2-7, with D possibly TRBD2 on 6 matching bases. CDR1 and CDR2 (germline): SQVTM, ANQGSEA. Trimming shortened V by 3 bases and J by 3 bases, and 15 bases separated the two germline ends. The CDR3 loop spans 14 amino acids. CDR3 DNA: TGCAGCGTTGATGACAGCCAGGGAGGCTACGAGCAGTACTTC. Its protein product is CSVDDSQGGYEQYF.

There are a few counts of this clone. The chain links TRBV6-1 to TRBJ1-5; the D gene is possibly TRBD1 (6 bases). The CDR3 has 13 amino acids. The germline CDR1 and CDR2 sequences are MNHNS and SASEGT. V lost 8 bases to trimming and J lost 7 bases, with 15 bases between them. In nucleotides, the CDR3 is TGTGCCAGCGCCAAACAGGGAGACCAGCCCCAGCATTTT. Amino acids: CASAKQGDQPQHF.

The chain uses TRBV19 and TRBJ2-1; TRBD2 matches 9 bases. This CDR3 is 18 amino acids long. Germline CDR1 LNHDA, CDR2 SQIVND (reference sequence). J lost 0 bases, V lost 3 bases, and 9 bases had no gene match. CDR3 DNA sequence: TGTGCCAGTAGTATTCGGGAGAGTAGCGGGAGCTCCTACAATGAGCAGTTCTTC. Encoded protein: CASSIRESSGSSYNEQFF.

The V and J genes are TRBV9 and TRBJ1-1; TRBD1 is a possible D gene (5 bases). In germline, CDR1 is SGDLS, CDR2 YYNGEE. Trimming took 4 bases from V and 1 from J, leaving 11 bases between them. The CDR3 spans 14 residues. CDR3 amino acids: CASSKQTANTEAFF. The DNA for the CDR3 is TGTGCCAGCAGCAAACAGACAGCGAACACTGAAGCTTTCTTT.

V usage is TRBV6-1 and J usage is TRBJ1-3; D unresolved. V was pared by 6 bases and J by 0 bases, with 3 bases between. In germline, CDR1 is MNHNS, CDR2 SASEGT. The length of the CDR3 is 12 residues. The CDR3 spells CASRDSGNTIYF. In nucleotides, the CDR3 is TGTGCCAGCAGAGACTCTGGAAACACCATATATTTT.

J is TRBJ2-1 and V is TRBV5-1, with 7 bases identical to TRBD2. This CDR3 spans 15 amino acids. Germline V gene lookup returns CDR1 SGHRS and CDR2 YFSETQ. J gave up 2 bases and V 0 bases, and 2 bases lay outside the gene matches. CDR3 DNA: TGCGCCAGCAGCTTGGTCGCGGGAGCCTACAATGAGCAGTTCTTC. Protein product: CASSLVAGAYNEQFF. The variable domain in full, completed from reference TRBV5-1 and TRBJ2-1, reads KAGVTQTPRYLIKTRGQQVTLSCSPISGHRSVSWYQQTPGQGLQFLFEYFSETQRNKGNFPGRFSGRQFSNSRSEMNVSTLELGDSALYLCASSLVAGAYNEQFFGPGTRLTVL.

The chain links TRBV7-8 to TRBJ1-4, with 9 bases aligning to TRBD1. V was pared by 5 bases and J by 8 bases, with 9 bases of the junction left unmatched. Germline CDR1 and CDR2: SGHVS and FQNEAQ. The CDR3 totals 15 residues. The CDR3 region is CASSLRTGVGEKLFF. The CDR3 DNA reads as TGTGCCAGCAGCCTCCGGACAGGGGTCGGCGAAAAACTGTTTTTT.

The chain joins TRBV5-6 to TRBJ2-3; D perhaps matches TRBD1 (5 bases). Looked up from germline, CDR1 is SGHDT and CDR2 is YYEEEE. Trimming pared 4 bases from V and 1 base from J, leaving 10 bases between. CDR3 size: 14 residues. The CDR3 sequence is CASSPRVRTDTQYF. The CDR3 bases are TGTGCCAGCAGCCCCAGGGTGCGCACAGATACGCAGTATTTT.